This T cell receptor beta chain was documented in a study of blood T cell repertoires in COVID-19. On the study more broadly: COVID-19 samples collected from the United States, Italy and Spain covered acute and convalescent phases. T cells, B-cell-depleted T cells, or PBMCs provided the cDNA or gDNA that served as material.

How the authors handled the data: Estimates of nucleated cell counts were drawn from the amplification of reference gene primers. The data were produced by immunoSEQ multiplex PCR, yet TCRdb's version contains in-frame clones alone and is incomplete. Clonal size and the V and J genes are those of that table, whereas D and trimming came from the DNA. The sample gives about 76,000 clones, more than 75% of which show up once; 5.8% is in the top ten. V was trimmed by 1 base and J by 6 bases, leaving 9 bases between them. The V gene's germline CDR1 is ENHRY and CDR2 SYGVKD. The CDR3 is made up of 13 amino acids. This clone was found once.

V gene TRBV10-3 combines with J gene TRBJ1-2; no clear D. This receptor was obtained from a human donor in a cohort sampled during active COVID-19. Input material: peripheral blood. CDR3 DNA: TGTGCCATCAGTGAGTTAACAGTTCATGGCTACACCTTC. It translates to CAISELTVHGYTF.